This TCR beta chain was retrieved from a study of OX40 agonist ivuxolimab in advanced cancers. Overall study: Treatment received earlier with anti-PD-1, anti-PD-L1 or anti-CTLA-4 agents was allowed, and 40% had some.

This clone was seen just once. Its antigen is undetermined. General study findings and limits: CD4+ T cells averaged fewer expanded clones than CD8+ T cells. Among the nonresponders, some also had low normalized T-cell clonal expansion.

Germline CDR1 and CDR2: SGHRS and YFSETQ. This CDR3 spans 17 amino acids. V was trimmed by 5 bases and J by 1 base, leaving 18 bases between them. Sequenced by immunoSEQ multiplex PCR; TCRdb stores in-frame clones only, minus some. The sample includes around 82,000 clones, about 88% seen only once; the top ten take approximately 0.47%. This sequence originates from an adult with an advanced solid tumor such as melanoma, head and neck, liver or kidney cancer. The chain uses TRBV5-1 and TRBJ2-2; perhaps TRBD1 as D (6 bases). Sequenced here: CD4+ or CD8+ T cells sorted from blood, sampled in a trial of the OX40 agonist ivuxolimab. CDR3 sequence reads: CASSWGRHLENTGELFF. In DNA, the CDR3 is TGCGCCAGCAGTTGGGGGCGGCACCTAGAGAACACCGGGGAGCTGTTTTTT.